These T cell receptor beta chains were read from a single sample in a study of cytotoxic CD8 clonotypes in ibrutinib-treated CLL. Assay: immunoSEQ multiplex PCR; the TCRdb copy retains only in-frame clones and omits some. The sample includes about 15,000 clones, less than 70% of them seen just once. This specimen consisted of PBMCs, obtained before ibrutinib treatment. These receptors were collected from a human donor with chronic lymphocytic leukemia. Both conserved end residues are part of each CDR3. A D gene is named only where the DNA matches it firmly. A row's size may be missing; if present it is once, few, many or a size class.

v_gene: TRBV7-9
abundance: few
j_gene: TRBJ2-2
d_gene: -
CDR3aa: CASSLVSGANTGELFF
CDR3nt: TGTGCCAGCAGCTTAGTCTCCGGGGCGAACACCGGGGAGCTGTTTTTT

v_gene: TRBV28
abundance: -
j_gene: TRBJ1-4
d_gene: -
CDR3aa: CASSSLHGAVRREKLFF
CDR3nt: TGTGCCAGCAGTTCCCTACACGGGGCAGTTAGGAGGGAAAAACTGTTTTTT

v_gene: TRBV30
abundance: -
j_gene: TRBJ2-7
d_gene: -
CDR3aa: CAWSLNSYEQYF
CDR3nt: TGTGCCTGGAGTTTAAATTCCTACGAGCAGTACTTC

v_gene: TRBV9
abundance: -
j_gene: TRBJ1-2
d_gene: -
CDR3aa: CASSALRGRGYGYTF
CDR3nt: TGTGCCAGCAGCGCCTTGAGAGGCAGGGGCTATGGCTACACCTTC

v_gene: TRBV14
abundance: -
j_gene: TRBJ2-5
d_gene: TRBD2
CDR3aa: CASSRGLAEKETQYF
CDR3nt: TGTGCCAGCAGCAGAGGACTAGCGGAGAAAGAGACCCAGTACTTC

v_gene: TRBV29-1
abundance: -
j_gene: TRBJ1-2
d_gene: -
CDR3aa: CSVEWGYYGYTF
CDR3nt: TGCAGCGTTGAGTGGGGGTACTATGGCTACACCTTC

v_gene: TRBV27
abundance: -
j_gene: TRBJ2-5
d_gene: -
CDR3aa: CASRGTEARGTQYF
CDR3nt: TGTGCCAGCAGAGGAACGGAAGCGAGGGGGACCCAGTACTTC

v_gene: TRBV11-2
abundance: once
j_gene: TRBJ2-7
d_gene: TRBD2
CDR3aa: CASSPSAGGYEQYF
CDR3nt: TGTGCCAGCAGCCCCTCCGCGGGAGGGTACGAGCAGTACTTC

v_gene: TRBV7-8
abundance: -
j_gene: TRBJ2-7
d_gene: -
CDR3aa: CASTLGRGYEQYF
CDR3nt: TGTGCCAGCACCTTAGGTAGGGGCTACGAGCAGTACTTC

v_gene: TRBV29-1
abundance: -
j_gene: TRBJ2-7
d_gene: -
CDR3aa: CSVVLRDMGEQYF
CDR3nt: TGCAGCGTTGTCTTGAGGGACATGGGCGAGCAGTACTTC

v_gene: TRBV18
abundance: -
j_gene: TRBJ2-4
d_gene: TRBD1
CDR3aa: CASSPGQTGGLAKNIQYF
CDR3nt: TGTGCCAGCTCACCCGGTCAGACAGGGGGGCTAGCCAAAAACATTCAGTACTTC

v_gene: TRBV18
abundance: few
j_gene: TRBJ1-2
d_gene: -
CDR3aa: CASSPLTSGPLGGYTF
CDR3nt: TGTGCCAGCTCACCACTTACCTCGGGACCCCTGGGAGGCTACACCTTC

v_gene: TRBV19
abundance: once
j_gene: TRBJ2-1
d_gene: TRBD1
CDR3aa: CASSRQGWSYNEQFF
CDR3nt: TGTGCCAGTAGTCGACAGGGGTGGTCCTACAATGAGCAGTTCTTC

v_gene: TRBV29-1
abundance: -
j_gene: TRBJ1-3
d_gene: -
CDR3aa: CSVGDRTVGRGNTIYF
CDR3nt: TGCAGCGTTGGAGATCGGACGGTCGGCCGTGGAAACACCATATATTTT

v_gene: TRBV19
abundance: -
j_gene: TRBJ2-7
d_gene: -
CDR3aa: CASSTVAGGYEQYF
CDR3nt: TGTGCCAGTAGTACTGTTGCGGGCGGCTACGAGCAGTACTTC

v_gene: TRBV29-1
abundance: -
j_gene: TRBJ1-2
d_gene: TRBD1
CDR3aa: CSVPHGTGVSGAF
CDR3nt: TGCAGCGTTCCCCACGGGACAGGTGTGTCGGGCGCCTTC

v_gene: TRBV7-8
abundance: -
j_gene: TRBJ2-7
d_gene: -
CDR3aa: CASSLDQLAYEQYF
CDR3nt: TGTGCCAGCAGCTTAGATCAGCTAGCCTACGAGCAGTACTTC

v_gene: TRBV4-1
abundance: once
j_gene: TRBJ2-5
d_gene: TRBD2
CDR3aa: CASSQDRLAGETQYF
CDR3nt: TGCGCCAGCAGCCAAGATAGACTAGCTGGAGAGACCCAGTACTTC

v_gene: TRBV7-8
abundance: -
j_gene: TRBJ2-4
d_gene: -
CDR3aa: CASEEGSRAKNIQYF
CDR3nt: TGTGCCAGCGAGGAGGGGAGTAGGGCCAAAAACATTCAGTACTTC

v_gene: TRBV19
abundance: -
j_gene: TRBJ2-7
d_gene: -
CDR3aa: CASKSRAVGYEQYF
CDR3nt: TGTGCCAGCAAAAGCCGGGCGGTCGGTTACGAGCAGTACTTC

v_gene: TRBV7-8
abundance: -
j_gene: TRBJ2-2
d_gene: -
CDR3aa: CASSLGFTGELFF
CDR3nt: TGTGCCAGCAGCTTAGGGTTCACCGGGGAGCTGTTTTTT

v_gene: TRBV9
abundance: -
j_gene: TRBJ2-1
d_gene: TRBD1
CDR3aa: CASSIGQGAYNEQFF
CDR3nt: TGTGCCAGCAGCATCGGACAGGGGGCATACAATGAGCAGTTCTTC

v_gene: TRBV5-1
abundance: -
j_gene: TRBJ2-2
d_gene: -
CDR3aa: CASSPDPWAGELFF
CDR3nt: TGCGCCAGCAGCCCTGATCCGTGGGCCGGGGAGCTGTTTTTT

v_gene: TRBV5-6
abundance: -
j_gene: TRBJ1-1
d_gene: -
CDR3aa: CASSPLMTEVPAEAFF
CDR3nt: TGTGCCAGCAGCCCCTTAATGACAGAGGTTCCCGCTGAAGCTTTCTTT

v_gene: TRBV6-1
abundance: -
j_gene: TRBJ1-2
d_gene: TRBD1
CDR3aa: CASSYTGDRGYTF
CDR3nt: TGTGCCAGCAGTTATACAGGGGATCGTGGCTACACCTTC

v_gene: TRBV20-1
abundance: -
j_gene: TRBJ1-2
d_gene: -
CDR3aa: CSSTGNYGYTF
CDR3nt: TGCAGTTCCACGGGGAACTATGGCTACACCTTC

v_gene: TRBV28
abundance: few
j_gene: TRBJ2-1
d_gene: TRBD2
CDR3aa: CASSPTSGGRNEQFF
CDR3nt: TGTGCCAGCAGCCCTACTAGCGGGGGGCGGAATGAGCAGTTCTTC

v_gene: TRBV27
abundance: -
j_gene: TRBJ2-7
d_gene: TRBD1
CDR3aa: CASGTGRYEQYF
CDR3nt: TGTGCCAGCGGGACAGGGCGGTACGAGCAGTACTTC

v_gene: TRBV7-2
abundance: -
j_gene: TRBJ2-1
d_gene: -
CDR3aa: CASSLAEGTEQFF
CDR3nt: TGTGCCAGCAGCTTAGCGGAGGGGACTGAGCAGTTCTTC

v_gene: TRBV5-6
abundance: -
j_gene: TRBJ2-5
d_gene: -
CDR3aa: CASSLEETQYF
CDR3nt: TGTGCCAGCAGCTTGGAGGAGACCCAGTACTTC

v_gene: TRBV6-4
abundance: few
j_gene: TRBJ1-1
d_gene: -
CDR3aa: CASSGGSTVEAFF
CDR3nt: TGTGCCAGCAGTGGGGGGTCGACAGTAGAAGCTTTCTTT

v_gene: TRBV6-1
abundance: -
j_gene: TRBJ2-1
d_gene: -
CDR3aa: CASTLEKRAGNEQFF
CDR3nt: TGTGCCAGCACTCTGGAGAAGAGGGCCGGGAATGAGCAGTTCTTC

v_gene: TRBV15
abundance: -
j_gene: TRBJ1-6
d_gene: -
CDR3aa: CATRRDRAGSPLHF
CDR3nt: TGTGCCACCAGAAGAGATCGGGCTGGTTCACCCCTCCACTTT

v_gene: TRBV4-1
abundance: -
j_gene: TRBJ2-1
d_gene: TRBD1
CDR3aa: CASSQAPGGRNEQFF
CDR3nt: TGCGCCAGCAGCCAAGCTCCAGGGGGCAGAAATGAGCAGTTCTTC

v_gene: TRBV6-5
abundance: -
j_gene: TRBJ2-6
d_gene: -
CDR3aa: CASSSHASGANVLTF
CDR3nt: TGTGCCAGCAGTTCGCATGCCTCTGGGGCCAACGTCCTGACTTTC

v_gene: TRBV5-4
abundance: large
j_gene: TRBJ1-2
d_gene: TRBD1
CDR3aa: CASRYTGTGGYGYTF
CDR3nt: TGTGCCAGCAGGTATACTGGGACAGGAGGCTATGGCTACACCTTC

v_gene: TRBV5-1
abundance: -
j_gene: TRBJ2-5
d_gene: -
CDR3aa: CASSLPTAIGETQYF
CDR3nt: TGCGCCAGCAGCTTGCCGACAGCCATCGGAGAGACCCAGTACTTC

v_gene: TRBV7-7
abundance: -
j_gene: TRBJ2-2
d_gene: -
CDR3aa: CASSPSTNRANGELFF
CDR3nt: TGTGCCAGCAGCCCCTCCACCAACAGGGCGAACGGGGAGCTGTTTTTT

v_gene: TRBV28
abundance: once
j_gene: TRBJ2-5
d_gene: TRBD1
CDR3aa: CASSSSGTGNQETQYF
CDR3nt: TGTGCCAGCAGTTCGTCCGGGACAGGGAACCAAGAGACCCAGTACTTC

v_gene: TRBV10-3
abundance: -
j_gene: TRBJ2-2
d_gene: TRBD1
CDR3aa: CAISGQGANTGELFF
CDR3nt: TGTGCCATCAGTGGACAGGGAGCGAACACCGGGGAGCTGTTTTTT

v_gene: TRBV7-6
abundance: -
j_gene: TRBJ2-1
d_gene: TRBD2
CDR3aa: CASADSLAAHNEQFF
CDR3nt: TGTGCCAGCGCTGACTCACTAGCGGCCCACAATGAGCAGTTCTTC

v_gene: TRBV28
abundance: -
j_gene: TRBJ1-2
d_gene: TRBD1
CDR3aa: CASSDGTGGYYGYTF
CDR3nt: TGTGCCAGCTCTGACGGCACAGGGGGCTACTATGGCTACACCTTC

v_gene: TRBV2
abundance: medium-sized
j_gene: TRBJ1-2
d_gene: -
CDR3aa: CASRLAEDYGYTF
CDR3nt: TGTGCCAGCAGGTTGGCGGAGGACTATGGCTACACCTTC

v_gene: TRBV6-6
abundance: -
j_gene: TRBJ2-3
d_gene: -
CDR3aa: CASSYSTGPGTDTQYF
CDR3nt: TGTGCCAGCAGTTACTCCACGGGGCCAGGCACAGATACGCAGTATTTT

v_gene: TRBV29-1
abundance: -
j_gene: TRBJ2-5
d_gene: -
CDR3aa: CSVFVGLQETQYF
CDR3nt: TGCAGCGTTTTCGTGGGCCTCCAAGAGACCCAGTACTTC

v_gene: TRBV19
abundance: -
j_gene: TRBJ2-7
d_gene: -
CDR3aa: CASSISPTYEQYF
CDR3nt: TGTGCCAGTAGTATATCCCCTACCTACGAGCAGTACTTC

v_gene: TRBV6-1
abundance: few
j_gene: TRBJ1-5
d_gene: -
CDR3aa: CASSWGGFNQPQHF
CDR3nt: TGTGCCAGCTCCTGGGGGGGCTTTAATCAGCCCCAGCATTTT

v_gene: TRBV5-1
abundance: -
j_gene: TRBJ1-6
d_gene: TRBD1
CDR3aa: CASSLALQGGSPLHF
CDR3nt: TGCGCCAGCAGCTTGGCCCTTCAGGGGGGTTCACCCCTCCACTTT

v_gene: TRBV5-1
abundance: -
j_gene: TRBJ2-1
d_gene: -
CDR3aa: CASSLARLVDHYNEQFF
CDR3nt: TGCGCCAGCAGCTTGGCCCGACTAGTCGACCACTACAATGAGCAGTTCTTC

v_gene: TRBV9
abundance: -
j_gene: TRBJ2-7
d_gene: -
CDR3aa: CASSVDPVAYEQYF
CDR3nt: TGTGCCAGCAGCGTAGACCCGGTAGCCTACGAGCAGTACTTC

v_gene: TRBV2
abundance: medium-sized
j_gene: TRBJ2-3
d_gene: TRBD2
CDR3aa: CASSPERGIDTQYF
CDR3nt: TGTGCCAGCAGTCCCGAGCGGGGGATAGATACGCAGTATTTT